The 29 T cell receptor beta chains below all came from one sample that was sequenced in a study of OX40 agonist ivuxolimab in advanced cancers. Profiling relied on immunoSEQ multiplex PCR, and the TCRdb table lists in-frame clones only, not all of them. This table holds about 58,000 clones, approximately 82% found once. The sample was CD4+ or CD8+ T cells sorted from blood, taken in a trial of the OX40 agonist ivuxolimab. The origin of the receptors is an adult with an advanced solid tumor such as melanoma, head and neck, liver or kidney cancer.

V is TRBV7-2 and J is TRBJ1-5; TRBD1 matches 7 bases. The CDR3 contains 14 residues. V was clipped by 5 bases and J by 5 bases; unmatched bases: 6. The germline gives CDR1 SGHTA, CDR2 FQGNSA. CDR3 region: CASSPGGVHQPQHF. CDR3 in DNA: TGTGCCAGCAGCCCAGGGGGGGTGCATCAGCCCCAGCATTTT.

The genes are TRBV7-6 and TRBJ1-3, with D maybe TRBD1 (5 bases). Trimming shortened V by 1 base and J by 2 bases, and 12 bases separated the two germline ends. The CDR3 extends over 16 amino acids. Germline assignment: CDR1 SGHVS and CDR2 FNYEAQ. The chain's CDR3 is CASSLEVGGAGNTIYF. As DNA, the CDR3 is TGTGCCAGCAGCTTAGAGGTCGGGGGGGCTGGAAACACCATATATTTT.

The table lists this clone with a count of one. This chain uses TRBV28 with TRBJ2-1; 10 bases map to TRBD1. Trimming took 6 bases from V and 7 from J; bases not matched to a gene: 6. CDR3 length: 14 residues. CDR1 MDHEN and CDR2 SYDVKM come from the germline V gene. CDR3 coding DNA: TGTGCCAGCAGCCGGGGACAGGGGTGGAATGAGCAGTTCTTC. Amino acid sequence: CASSRGQGWNEQFF.

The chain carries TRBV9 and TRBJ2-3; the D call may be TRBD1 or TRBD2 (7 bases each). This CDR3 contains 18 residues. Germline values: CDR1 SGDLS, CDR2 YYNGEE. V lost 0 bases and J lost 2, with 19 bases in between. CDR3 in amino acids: CASSVEGGGEYNTDTQYF. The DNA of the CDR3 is TGTGCCAGCAGCGTAGAGGGAGGGGGCGAATATAACACAGATACGCAGTATTTT.

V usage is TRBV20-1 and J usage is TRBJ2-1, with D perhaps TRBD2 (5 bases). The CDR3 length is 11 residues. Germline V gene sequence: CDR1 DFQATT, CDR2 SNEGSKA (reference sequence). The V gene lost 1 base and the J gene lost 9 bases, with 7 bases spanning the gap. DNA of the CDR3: TGCAGTGCTAGAGTAGGGAGTGAGCAGTTCTTC. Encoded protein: CSARVGSEQFF.

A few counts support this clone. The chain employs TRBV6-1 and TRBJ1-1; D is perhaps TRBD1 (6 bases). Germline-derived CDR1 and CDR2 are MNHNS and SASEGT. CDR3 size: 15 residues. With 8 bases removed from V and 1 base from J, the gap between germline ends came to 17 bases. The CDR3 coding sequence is TGTGCCAGCCAGACGGGGGGACACTGGAACACTGAAGCTTTCTTT. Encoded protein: CASQTGGHWNTEAFF.

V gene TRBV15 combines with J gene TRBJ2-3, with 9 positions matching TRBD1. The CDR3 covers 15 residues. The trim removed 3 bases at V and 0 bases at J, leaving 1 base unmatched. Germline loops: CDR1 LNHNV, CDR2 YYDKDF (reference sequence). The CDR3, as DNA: TGTGCCACCAGCAGGGGACAGGGTAGCACAGATACGCAGTATTTT. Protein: CATSRGQGSTDTQYF.

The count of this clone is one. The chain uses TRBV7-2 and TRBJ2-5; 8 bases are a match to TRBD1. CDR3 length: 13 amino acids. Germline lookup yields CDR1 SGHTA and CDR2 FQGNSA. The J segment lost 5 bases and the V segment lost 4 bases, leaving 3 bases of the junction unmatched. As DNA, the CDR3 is TGTGCCAGCAGCTCTAGGACAGGGGAGACCCAGTACTTC. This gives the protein CASSSRTGETQYF.

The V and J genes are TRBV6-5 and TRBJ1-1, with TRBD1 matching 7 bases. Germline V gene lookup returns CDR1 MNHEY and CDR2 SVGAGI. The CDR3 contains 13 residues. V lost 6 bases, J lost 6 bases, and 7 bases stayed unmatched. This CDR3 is CASSQWDRPEAFF. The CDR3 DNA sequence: TGTGCCAGCAGCCAGTGGGACAGACCTGAAGCTTTCTTT.

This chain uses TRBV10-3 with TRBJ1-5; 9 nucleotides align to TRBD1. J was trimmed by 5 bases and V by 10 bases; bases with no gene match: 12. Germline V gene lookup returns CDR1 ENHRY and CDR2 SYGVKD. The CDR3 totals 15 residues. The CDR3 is CATTVEGQGDQPQHF. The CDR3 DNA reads TGTGCCACCACGGTCGAGGGACAGGGAGATCAGCCCCAGCATTTT.

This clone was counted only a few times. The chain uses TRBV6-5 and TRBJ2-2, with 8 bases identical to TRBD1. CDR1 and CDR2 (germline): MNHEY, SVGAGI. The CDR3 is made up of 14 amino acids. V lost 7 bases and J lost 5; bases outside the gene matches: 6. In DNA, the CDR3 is TGTGCCAGCAAACCGGGACAGGCTACCGGGGAGCTGTTTTTT. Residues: CASKPGQATGELFF.

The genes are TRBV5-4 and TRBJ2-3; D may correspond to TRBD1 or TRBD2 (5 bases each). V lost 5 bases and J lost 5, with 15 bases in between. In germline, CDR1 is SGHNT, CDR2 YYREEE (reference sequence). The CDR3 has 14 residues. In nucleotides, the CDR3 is TGTGCCAGCAGGGTTGGGGAGAGGGGAGATACGCAGTATTTT. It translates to CASRVGERGDTQYF.

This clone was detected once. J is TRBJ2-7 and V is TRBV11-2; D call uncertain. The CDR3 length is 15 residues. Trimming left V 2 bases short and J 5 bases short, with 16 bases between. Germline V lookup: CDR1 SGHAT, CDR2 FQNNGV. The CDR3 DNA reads TGTGCCAGCAGCTTAATCGGGCCGTCGGGCAACGAGCAGTACTTC. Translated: CASSLIGPSGNEQYF.

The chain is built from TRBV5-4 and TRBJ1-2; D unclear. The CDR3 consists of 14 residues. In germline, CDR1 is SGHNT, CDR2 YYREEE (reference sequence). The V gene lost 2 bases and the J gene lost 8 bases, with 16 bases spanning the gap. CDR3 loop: CASSLRAEESGYTF. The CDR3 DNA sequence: TGTGCCAGCAGCTTAAGGGCAGAAGAAAGCGGCTACACCTTC.

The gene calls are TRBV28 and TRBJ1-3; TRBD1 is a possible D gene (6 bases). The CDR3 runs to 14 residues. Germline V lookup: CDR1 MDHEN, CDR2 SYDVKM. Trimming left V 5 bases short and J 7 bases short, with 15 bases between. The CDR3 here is CASSRSGDSNTIYF. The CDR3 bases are TGTGCCAGCAGTCGTTCAGGGGATAGCAACACCATATATTTT.

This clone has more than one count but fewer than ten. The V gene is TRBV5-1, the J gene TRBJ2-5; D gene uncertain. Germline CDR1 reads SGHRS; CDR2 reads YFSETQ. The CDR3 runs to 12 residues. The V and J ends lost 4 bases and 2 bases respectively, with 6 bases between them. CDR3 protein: CASSLNQETQYF. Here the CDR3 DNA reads TGCGCCAGCAGCCTCAATCAAGAGACCCAGTACTTC.

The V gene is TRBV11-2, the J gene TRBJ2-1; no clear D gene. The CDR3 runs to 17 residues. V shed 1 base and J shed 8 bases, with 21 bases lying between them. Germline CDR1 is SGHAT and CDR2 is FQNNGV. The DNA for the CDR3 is TGTGCCAGCAGCTTAGTTAGTATCGGCCCGCCGTGGGATGAGCAGTTCTTC. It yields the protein CASSLVSIGPPWDEQFF.

CDR3 in DNA: TGTGCCAGTAGTATGCACCAGGGGAGCTATGGCTACACCTTC. It is translated as CASSMHQGSYGYTF. This chain links TRBV19 with TRBJ1-2; D is possibly TRBD1 (6 bases). Germline CDR1 LNHDA, CDR2 SQIVND (reference sequence). This CDR3 region has 14 residues. V dropped 3 bases and J dropped 4 bases, with 12 bases sitting between them.

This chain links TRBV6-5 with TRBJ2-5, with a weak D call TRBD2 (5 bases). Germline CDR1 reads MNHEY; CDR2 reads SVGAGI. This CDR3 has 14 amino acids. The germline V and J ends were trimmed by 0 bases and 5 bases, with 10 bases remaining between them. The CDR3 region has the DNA TGTGCCAGCAGTTACTCTAAAAGAGGGGAGACCCAGTACTTC. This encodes CASSYSKRGETQYF.

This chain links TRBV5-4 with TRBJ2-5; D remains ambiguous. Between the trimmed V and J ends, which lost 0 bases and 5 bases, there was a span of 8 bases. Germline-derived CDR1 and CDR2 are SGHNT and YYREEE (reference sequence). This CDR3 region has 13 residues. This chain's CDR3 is CASSLGIGETQYF. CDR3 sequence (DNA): TGTGCCAGCAGCTTGGGAATTGGGGAGACCCAGTACTTC. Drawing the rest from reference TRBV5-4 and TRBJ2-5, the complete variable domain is ETGVTQSPTHLIKTRGQQVTLRCSSQSGHNTVSWYQQALGQGPQFIFQYYREEENGRGNFPPRFSGLQFPNYSSELNVNALELDDSALYLCASSLGIGETQYFGPGTRLLVL.

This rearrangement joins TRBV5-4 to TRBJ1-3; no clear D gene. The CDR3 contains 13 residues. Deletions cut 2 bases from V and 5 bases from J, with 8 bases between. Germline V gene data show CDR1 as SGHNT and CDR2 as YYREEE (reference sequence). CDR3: CASSFSTRNTIYF. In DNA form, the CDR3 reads TGTGCCAGCAGCTTCTCTACGAGAAACACCATATATTTT.

CDR3 sequence reads: CASSPLGSNNEQFF. DNA of the CDR3: TGTGCCAGCAGCCCCTTGGGCAGTAACAATGAGCAGTTCTTC. J is TRBJ2-1 and V is TRBV7-3; D remains unclear. Trimming removed 5 bases from V and 5 bases from J, with 13 bases in between. Germline V gene lookup returns CDR1 SGHTA and CDR2 FQGTGA. The CDR3 is 14 residues long. Combining the CDR3 with reference TRBV7-3 and TRBJ2-1 gives the whole variable domain GAGVSQTPSNKVTEKGKYVELRCDPISGHTALYWYRQSLGQGPEFLIYFQGTGAADDSGLPNDRFFAVRPEGSVSTLKIQRTERGDSAVYLCASSPLGSNNEQFFGPGTRLTVL.

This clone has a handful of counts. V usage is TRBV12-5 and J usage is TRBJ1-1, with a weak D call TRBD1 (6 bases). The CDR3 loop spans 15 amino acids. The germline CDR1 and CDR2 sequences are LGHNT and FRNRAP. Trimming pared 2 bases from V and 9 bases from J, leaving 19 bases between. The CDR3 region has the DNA TGTGCTAGTGGTTTGTCCATCCGGGACAAGGGAAAAGCTTTCTTT. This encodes CASGLSIRDKGKAFF.

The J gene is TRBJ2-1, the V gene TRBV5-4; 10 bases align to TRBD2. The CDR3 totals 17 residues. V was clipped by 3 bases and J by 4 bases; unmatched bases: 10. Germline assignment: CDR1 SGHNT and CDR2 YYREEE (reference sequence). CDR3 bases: TGTGCCAGCAGCTCCGCTTTACTAGCGGGGAGATACAATGAGCAGTTCTTC. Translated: CASSSALLAGRYNEQFF.

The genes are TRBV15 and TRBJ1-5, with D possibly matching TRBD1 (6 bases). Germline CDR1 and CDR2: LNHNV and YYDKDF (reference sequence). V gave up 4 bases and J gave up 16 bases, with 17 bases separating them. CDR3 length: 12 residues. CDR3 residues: CATSMSQGTSHF. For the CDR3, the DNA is TGTGCCACCAGCATGTCACAGGGCACTTCCCATTTT.

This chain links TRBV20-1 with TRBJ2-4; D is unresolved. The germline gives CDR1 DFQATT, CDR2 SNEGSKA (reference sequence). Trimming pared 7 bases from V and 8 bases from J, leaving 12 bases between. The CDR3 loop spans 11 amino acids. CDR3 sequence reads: CSEAHRDIQYF. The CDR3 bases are TGCAGTGAAGCCCACCGGGACATTCAGTACTTC.

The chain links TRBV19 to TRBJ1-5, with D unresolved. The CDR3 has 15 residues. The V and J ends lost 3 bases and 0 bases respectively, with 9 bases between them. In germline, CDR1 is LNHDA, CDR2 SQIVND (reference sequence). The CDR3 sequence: CASSITVYSNQPQHF. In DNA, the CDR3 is TGTGCCAGTAGTATTACAGTCTATAGCAATCAGCCCCAGCATTTT. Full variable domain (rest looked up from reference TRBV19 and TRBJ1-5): DGGITQSPKYLFRKEGQNVTLSCEQNLNHDAMYWYRQDPGQGLRLIYYSQIVNDFQKGDIAEGYSVSREKKESFPLTVTSAQKNPTAFYLCASSITVYSNQPQHFGDGTRLSIL.

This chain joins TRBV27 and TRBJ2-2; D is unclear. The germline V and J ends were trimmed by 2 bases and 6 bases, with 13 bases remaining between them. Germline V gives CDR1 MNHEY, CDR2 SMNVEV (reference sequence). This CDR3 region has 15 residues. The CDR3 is CASSLRQAGAGELFF. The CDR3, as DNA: TGTGCCAGCAGTTTACGGCAGGCCGGAGCCGGGGAGCTGTTTTTT.

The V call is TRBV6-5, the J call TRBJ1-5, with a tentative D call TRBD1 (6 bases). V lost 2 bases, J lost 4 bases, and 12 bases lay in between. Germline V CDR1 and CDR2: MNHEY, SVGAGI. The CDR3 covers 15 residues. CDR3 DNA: TGTGCCAGCAGTTACGACAGAGGGGGAAATCAGCCCCAGCATTTT. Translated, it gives CASSYDRGGNQPQHF.